This TCR beta chain is drawn from a study of T cells in Graves' hyperthyroidism and ophthalmopathy. The germline V gene has CDR1 SQVTM and CDR2 ANQGSEA. The CDR3 contains 11 residues. Losses at the gene ends were 8 bases for V and 5 bases for J; bases not matched to a gene: 4. There were TCR beta CDR3 regions amplified from RNA transcripts. First-round RT-PCR with HTBI primers amplified the TCR CDR3 region. TCRdb reprocessed the multiplex PCR reads with MiXCR, giving one entry per CDR3 protein. The table lists almost 600,000 distinct CDR3 sequences, 35% to 55% of them singletons. The TCR comes from a woman aged 18 to 35 with Graves' hyperthyroidism. The chain employs TRBV29-1 and TRBJ2-7, with TRBD2 identical over 9 bases. Sequencing input: peripheral blood or thyroid tissue (not recorded which). CDR3 nucleotide sequence: TGCAGCACCAGACTAGCGGACGAGCAGTACTTC. This sequence encodes CSTRLADEQYF.